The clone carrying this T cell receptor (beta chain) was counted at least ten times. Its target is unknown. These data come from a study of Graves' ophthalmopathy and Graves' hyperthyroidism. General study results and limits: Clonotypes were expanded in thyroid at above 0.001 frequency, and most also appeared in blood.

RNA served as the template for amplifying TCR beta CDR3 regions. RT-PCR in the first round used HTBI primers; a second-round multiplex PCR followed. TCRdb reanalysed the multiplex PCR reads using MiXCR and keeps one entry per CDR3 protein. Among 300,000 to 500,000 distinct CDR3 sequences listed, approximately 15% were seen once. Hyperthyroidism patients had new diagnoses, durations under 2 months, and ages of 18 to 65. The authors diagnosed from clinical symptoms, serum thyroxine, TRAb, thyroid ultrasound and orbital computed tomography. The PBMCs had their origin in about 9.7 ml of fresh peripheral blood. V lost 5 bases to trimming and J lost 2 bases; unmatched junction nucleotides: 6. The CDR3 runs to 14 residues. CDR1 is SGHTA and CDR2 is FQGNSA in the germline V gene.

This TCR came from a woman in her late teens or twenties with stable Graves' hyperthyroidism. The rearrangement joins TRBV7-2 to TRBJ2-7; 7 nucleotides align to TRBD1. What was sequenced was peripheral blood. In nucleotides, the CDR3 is TGTGCCAGCAGCCCGACAGGGACCCCCTACGAGCAGTACTTC. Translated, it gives CASSPTGTPYEQYF.